This T cell receptor beta chain was identified during a study of cytomegalovirus exposure and HLA in healthy donors. Study in general: It was reported in a later analysis that the 120 or so validation repertoires used the same platform as the 666 first-cohort repertoires. Study-level findings and limits: It was about 180 TCR beta chains that were listed as cytomegalovirus-associated. In vitro checks showed that a few CMV-associated chains really do target CMV antigens.

This clone was seen a single time. Its antigen is as yet unknown. Germline assignment: CDR1 SEHNR and CDR2 FQNEAQ (reference sequence). The V and J ends lost 1 base and 6 bases respectively, with 15 bases between them. The CDR3 totals 15 residues. Repertoires were generated with immunoSEQ multiplex PCR, while TCRdb's copy carries only in-frame clones and drops some. The sample lists around 160,000 clones; around nine tenths were seen once. The sequence derives from a man younger than 30 in good health and CMV-seronegative. Sample: PBMCs. The rearrangement joins TRBV7-9 to TRBJ1-1; D call uncertain. CDR3 residues: CASSLESQFLSEAFF. The CDR3 nucleotides read TGTGCCAGCAGCTTAGAGTCGCAGTTTTTGTCTGAAGCTTTCTTT.